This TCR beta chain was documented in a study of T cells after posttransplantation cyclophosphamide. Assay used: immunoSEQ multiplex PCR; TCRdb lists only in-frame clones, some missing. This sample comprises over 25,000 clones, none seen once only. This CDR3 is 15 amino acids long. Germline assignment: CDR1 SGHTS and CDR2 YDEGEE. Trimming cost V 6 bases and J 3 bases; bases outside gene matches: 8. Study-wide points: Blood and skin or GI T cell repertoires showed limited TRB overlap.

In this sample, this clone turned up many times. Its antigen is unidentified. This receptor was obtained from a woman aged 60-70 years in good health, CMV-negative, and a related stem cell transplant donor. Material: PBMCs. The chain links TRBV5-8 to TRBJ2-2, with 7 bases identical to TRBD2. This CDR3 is CASTMRGRYTGELFF. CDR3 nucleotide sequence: TGTGCCAGCACAATGCGGGGGAGGTACACCGGGGAGCTGTTTTTT.